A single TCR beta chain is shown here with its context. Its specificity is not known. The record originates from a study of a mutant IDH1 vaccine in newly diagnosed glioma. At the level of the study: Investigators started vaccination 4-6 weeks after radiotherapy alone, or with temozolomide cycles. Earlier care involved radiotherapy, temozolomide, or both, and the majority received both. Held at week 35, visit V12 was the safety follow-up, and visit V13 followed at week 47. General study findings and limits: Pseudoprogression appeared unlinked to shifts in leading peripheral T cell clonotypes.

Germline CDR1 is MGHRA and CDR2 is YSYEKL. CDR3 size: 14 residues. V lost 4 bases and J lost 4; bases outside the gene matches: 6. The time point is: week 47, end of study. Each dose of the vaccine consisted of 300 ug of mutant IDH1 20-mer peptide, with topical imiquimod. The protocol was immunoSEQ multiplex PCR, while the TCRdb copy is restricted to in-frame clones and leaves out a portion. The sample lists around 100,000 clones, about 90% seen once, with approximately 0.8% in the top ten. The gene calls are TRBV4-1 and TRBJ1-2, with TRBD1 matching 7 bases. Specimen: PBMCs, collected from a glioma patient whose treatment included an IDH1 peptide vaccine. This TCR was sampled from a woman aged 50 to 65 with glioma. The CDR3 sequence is CASSPGEGAYGYTF. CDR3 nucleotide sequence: TGCGCCAGCAGCCCCGGGGAGGGGGCCTATGGCTACACCTTC.